Each of the 6 T cell receptor beta chains below was sequenced from the same sample in a study of Ad26.COV2.S vaccination and SARS-CoV-2 variants. Treatment here: approximately 18 received Ad26.COV2.S at low or high dose, single or two shots; roughly five received placebo; per-sample allocation not given. Sampling was done on day 63 after the first vaccine or placebo injection. Only in-frame clones appear in the TCRdb table, and some are missing; sequencing was by immunoSEQ multiplex PCR. The sample carries around 340,000 clones, 75% to 90% recorded once. This specimen consisted of peripheral blood, obtained in a trial of Ad26.COV2.S vaccine versus placebo. The receptors shown here come from a person aged 18-65 years who received the Ad26.COV2.S COVID-19 vaccine or a placebo.

The V gene is TRBV7-6, the J gene TRBJ2-1; D remains ambiguous. The CDR3 sequence is 13 residues long. Trimming took 5 bases from V and 9 from J, leaving 14 bases between them. Germline V CDR1 and CDR2: SGHVS, FNYEAQ. For the CDR3, the DNA is TGTGCCAGCAGCCAGCAGCCCCTCAGTGAGCAGTTCTTC. It yields the protein CASSQQPLSEQFF. Full variable domain (outside the CDR3, taken from reference TRBV7-6 and TRBJ2-1): GAGVSQSPRYKVTKRGQDVALRCDPISGHVSLYWYRQALGQGPEFLTYFNYEAQQDKSGLPNDRFSAERPEGSISTLTIQRTEQRDSAMYRCASSQQPLSEQFFGPGTRLTVL.

The chain joins TRBV5-1 to TRBJ2-7; D possibly corresponds to TRBD1 (5 bases). Germline CDR1 SGHRS, CDR2 YFSETQ. The CDR3 totals 17 residues. Trimming stripped 4 bases from V and 0 bases from J, with 20 bases between. The CDR3, as DNA: TGCGCCAGCAGCGGGCCTCAGGGCAGCTTTAGCTCCTACGAGCAGTACTTC. It yields the protein CASSGPQGSFSSYEQYF. Using reference TRBV5-1 and TRBJ2-7 for the parts outside the CDR3, the full variable domain is KAGVTQTPRYLIKTRGQQVTLSCSPISGHRSVSWYQQTPGQGLQFLFEYFSETQRNKGNFPGRFSGRQFSNSRSEMNVSTLELGDSALYLCASSGPQGSFSSYEQYFGPGTRLTVT.

J is TRBJ1-2 and V is TRBV7-2; no firm D call. CDR1 and CDR2 from the germline V gene are SGHTA and FQGNSA. V lost 8 bases and J lost 3, with 31 bases in between. The CDR3 has 19 residues. CDR3 nucleotides: TGTGCCAGCTCCCTTCCTACGACAACAGCCTATGGGTTCGACTATGGCTACACCTTC. Translation gives CASSLPTTTAYGFDYGYTF.

The chain links TRBV20-1 to TRBJ1-1; D remains ambiguous. The ends were cut back, 3 bases at V and 5 bases at J, with 22 bases in the middle. Germline values: CDR1 DFQATT, CDR2 SNEGSKA (reference sequence). The CDR3 is made up of 16 amino acids. The chain's CDR3 is CSASGGTTLRRTEAFF. The CDR3 nucleotides read TGCAGTGCTAGTGGCGGAACAACGCTAAGGAGGACTGAAGCTTTCTTT.

This chain links TRBV10-3 with TRBJ1-2, with D perhaps matching TRBD1 (6 bases). This CDR3 spans 18 amino acids. Trimming stripped 10 bases from V and 2 bases from J, with 29 bases between. CDR1 ENHRY and CDR2 SYGVKD come from the germline V gene. CDR3 residues: CATSQRRGPLPSNYGYTF. The CDR3 bases are TGTGCCACCTCCCAAAGGCGGGGGCCCCTACCCTCCAACTATGGCTACACCTTC.

The J gene is TRBJ2-7, the V gene TRBV18, with 12 bases identical to TRBD2. From germline, CDR1 is KGHSH and CDR2 LQKENI. V dropped 3 bases and J dropped 1; count of bases not matched to a gene: 10. The CDR3 contains 18 residues. The CDR3 nucleotides read TGTGCCAGCTCACCGCCTACTAGCGGGGGGAGAAGATCCTACGAGCAGTACTTC. As protein: CASSPPTSGGRRSYEQYF.